This TCR beta chain comes out of a study of OX40 agonist ivuxolimab in advanced cancers. In the study overall: Ivuxolimab was an agonistic, fully human IgG2 monoclonal antibody directed against OX40 (CD134), a costimulatory receptor. The purpose of peripheral TCRbeta sequencing was to test whether ivuxolimab changed TCR sequence diversity and led to clonal T-cell expansion. The paper reports the monotherapy dose-escalation portion (N of about 50 patients) of the phase I ivuxolimab trial. Intravenous ivuxolimab was administered to patients every 2 weeks at six dose levels: 0.01, 0.1, 0.3, 1.5, 3 and 10 mg/kg. In the dose-escalation cohort, roughly four fifths of patients were male, and the mean age was roughly 60 years, with a range of about 23 to 85. Partial responses occurred in three dose-escalation patients: two with cutaneous melanoma and one with hepatocellular carcinoma. Patients were allowed to have had prior anti-PD-1, anti-PD-L1 or anti-CTLA-4 therapy, and around 43% of the dose-escalation patients had been treated with checkpoint inhibitors. Of the approximately 53 patients in dose escalation, about 20 had hepatocellular carcinoma, about 15 had melanoma, 9 had renal cell carcinoma and 9 had head and neck cancer. What the research found in general, with its limitations: Clonal expansion of both CD4+ and CD8+ blood T cells was observed from baseline to week 6 at doses 0.1 to 3.0 mg/kg. In the 0.1-3.0 mg/kg groups, partial responders had among the lowest normalized peripheral clonal expansion, particularly in CD8+ T cells. Low levels of normalized T-cell clonal expansion were also seen in some patients who did not respond. After ivuxolimab, expanded clones were on average more numerous among CD8+ T cells than among CD4+ T cells. The antigen specificity of the peripheral T cells that underwent clonal expansion was not determined.

To sequence the TCRbeta CDR3 region, genomic DNA was isolated from the sorted cells. The immunoSEQ Assay was used to sequence the TCRbeta CDR3 regions. This is the immuneACCESS table as TCRdb keeps it, with only in-frame sequences that have V and J called. A part of the clones is gone; compared with another copy, unresolved V genes explain less than half, and the rest is unexplained. A total of about 130,000 clones appear in this sample, 80% to 95% of them only once. The leading ten clones occupy 0.7% to 0.85% of the sample. The trial excluded patients who had a history of autoimmune disease or were on systemic immunosuppression. In every dose cohort, peripheral blood was drawn for TCR sequencing at baseline, cycle 4 day 1, and cycle 7 day 1. Samples were obtained from an open-label, multicenter, first-in-human phase I dose-escalation trial of ivuxolimab. Adults with locally advanced or metastatic melanoma, renal cell carcinoma, hepatocellular carcinoma or head and neck squamous cell carcinoma were enrolled in the trial. CD4+ and CD8+ T cells were sorted separately from peripheral blood before TCR sequencing.

As for this clone: The antigen it binds to is not known. No per-base quality is available; no much larger clone lies one base away.

Looking up the germline V gene yields CDR1 LGHNA and CDR2 YNFKEQ. The CDR3 holds 12 amino acids from the cysteine to the phenylalanine. Only CDR3 DNA remains: 36 bases, in frame from the first base. At the junction V is shortened by 0 bases and J by 4 bases, with 3 bases in between. This clonotype was obtained from an adult with an advanced solid tumor such as melanoma, head and neck, liver or kidney cancer. The input for sequencing was CD4+ or CD8+ T cells sorted from blood, taken in a trial of the OX40 agonist ivuxolimab. The chain was built from TRBV4-2 and TRBJ1-2; the D gene cannot be named for sure. At the DNA level, the sequence is TGTGCCAGCAGCCAAGACTCCTATGGCTACACCTTC. This sequence encodes CASSQDSYGYTF.